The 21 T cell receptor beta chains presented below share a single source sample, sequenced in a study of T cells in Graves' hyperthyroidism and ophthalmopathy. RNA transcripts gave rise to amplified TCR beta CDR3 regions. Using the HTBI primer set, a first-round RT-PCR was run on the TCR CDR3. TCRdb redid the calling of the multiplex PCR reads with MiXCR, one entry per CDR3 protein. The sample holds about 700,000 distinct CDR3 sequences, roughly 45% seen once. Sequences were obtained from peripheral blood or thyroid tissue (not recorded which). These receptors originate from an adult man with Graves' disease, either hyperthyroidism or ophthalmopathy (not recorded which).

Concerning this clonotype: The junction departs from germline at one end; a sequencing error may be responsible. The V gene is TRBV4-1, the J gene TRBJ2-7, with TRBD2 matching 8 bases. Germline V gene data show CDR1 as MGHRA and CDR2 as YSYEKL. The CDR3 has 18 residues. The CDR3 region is CVSSQDGSRLAGWYEQYF. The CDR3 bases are TGTGTCAGCAGCCAAGATGGTTCCAGGCTAGCGGGTTGGTACGAGCAGTACTTC.

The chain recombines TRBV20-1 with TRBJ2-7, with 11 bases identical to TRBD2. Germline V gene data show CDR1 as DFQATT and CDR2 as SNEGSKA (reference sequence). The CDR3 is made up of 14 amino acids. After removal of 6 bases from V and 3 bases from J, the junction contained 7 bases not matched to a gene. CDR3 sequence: CSAASGRNFYEQYF. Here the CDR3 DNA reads TGCAGTGCCGCTAGCGGGAGGAATTTCTACGAGCAGTACTTC.

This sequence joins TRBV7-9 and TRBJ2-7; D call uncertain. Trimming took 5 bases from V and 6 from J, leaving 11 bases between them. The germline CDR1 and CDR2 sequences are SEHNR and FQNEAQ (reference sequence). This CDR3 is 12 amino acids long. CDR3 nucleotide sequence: TGTGCCAGCAGCCGCAACAGTGGCGAGCAGTACTTC. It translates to CASSRNSGEQYF.

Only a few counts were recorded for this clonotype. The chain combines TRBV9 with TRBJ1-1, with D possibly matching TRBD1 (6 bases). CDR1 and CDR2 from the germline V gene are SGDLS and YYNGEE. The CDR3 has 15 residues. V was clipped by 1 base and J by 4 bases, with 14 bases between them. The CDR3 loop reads CASSVSGQGSTEAFF. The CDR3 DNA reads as TGTGCCAGCAGCGTATCTGGCCAGGGGTCCACTGAAGCTTTCTTT.

In DNA, the CDR3 is TGTGCCAGCAGCGTCCGGGAAGGGACAGGGGGCTACACCTTC. Its protein is CASSVREGTGGYTF. This chain links TRBV7-9 with TRBJ1-2; 9 bases map to TRBD1. With V trimmed by 5 bases and J by 8 bases, 9 bases remained unmatched. This CDR3 region has 14 residues. Germline CDR1 SEHNR, CDR2 FQNEAQ (reference sequence).

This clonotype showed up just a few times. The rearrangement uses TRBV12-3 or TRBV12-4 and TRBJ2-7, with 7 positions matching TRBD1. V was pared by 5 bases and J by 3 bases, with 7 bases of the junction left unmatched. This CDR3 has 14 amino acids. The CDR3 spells CASSPLTGSYEQYF. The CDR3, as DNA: TGTGCCAGCAGTCCTCTGACAGGGAGCTACGAGCAGTACTTC.

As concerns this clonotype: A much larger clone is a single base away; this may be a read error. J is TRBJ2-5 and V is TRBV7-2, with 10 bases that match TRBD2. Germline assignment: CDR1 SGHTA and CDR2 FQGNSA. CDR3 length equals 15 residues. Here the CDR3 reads CVSSNSGGPTQTQYF. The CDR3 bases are TGTGTCAGCAGCAATAGCGGGGGGCCAACGCAGACCCAGTACTTC.

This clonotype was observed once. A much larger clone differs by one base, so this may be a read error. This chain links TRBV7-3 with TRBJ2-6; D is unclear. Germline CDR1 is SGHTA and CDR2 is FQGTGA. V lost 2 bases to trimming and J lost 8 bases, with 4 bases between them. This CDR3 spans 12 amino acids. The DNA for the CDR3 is TGTGCCAGCAGCTTATTTCCCAACGTCCTGACTTTC. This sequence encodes CASSLFPNVLTF.

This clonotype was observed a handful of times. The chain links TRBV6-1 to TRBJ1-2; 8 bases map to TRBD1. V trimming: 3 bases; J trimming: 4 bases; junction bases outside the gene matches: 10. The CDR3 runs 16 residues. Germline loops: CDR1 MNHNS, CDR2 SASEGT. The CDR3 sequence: CASSDPGQGLGYGYTF. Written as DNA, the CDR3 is TGTGCCAGCAGTGACCCCGGACAGGGTTTGGGCTATGGCTACACCTTC.

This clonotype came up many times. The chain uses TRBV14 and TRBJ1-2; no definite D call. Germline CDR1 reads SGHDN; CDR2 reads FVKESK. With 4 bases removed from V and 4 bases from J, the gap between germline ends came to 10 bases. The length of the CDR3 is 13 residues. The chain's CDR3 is CASSLAQSYGYTF. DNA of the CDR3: TGTGCCAGCAGCCTCGCACAGAGCTATGGCTACACCTTC.

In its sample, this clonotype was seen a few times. The CDR3 DNA reads as TGCAGTGCCCTACAGCCGACAGGGGGCTTGAACACCATATATTTT. This sequence encodes CSALQPTGGLNTIYF. The rearrangement joins TRBV20-1 to TRBJ1-3; 10 nucleotides align to TRBD1. J was trimmed by 7 bases and V by 6 bases; bases with no gene match: 12. Germline CDR1 DFQATT, CDR2 SNEGSKA (reference sequence). The CDR3 contains 15 residues.

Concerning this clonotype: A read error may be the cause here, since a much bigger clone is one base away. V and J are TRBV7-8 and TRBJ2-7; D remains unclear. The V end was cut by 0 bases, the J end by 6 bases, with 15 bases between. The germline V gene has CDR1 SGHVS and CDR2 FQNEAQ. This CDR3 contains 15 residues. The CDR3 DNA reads TGTGCCAGCAGCTTAGCTATCGCCTCCTCCGGCGAGCAGTACTTC. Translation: CASSLAIASSGEQYF.

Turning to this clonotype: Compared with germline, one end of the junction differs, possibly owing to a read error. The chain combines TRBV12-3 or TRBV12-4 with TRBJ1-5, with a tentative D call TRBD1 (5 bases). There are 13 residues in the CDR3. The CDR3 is CAISFAGIQPQHF. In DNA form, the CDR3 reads TGTGCCATCAGTTTCGCAGGGATTCAGCCCCAGCATTTT.

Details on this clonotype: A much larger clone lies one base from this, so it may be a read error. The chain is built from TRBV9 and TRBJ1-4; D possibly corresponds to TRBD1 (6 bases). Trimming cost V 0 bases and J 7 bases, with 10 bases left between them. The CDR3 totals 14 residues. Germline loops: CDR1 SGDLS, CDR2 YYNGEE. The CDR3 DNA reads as TGTGCCAGCAGCGTAGGGCAGGGGACTGAAAAACTGTTTTTT. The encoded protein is CASSVGQGTEKLFF.

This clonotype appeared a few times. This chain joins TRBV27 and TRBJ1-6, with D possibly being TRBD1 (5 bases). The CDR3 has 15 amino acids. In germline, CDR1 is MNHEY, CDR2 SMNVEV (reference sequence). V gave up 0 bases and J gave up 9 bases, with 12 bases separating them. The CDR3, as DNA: TGTGCCAGCAGTTTATCGGGGGGACGGCCTTCACCCCTCCACTTT. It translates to CASSLSGGRPSPLHF.

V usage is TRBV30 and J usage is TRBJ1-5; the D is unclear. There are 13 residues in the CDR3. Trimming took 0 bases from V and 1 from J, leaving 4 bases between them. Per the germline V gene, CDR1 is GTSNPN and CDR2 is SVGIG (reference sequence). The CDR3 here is CAWSVASNQPQHF. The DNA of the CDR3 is TGTGCCTGGAGTGTCGCCAGCAATCAGCCCCAGCATTTT. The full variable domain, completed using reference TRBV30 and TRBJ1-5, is SQTIHQWPATLVQPVGSPLSLECTVEGTSNPNLYWYRQAAGRGLQLLFYSVGIGQISSEVPQNLSASRPQDRQFILSSKKLLLSDSGFYLCAWSVASNQPQHFGDGTRLSIL.

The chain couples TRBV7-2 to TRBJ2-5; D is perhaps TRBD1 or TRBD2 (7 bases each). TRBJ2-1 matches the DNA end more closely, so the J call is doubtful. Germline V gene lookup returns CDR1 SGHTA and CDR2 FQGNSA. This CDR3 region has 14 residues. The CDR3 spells CASTRGGFYNEQFF. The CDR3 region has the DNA TGTGCCAGCACCAGGGGGGGGTTTTACAATGAGCAGTTCTTC.

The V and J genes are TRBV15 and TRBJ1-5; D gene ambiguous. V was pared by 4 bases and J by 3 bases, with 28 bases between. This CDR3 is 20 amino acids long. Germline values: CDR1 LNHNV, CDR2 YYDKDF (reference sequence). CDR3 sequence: CATSTGGIRDPFYNNQPQHF. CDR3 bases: TGTGCCACCAGCACCGGAGGGATAAGGGATCCCTTCTACAACAATCAGCCCCAGCATTTT. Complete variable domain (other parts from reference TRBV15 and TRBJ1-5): DAMVIQNPRYQVTQFGKPVTLSCSQTLNHNVMYWYQQKSSQAPKLLFHYYDKDFNNEADTPDNFQSRRPNTSFCFLDIRSPGLGDTAMYLCATSTGGIRDPFYNNQPQHFGDGTRLSIL.

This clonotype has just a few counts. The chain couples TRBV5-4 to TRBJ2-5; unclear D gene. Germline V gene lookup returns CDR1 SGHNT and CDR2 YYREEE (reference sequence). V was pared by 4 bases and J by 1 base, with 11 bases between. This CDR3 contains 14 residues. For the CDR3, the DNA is TGTGCCAGCAGCGTTGGCCACATCCAAGAGACCCAGTACTTC. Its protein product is CASSVGHIQETQYF.

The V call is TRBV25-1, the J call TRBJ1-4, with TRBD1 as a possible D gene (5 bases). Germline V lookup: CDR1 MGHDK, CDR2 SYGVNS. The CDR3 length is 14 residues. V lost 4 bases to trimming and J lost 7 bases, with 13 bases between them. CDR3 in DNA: TGTGCCAGCAGTGCAGGGACTTGGACTGAAAAACTGTTTTTT. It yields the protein CASSAGTWTEKLFF. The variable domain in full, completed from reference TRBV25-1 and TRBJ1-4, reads EADIYQTPRYLVIGTGKKITLECSQTMGHDKMYWYQQDPGMELHLIHYSYGVNSTEKGDLSSESTVSRIRTEHFPLTLESARPSHTSQYLCASSAGTWTEKLFFGSGTQLSVL.

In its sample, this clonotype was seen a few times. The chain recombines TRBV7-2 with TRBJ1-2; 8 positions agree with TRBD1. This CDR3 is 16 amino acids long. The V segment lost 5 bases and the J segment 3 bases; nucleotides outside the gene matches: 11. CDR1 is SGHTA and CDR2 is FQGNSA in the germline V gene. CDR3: CASSGAGQDYDYGYTF. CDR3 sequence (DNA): TGTGCCAGCAGCGGGGCGGGACAGGACTACGACTATGGCTACACCTTC. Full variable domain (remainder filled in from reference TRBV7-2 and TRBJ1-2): GAGVSQSPSNKVTEKGKDVELRCDPISGHTALYWYRQSLGQGLEFLIYFQGNSAPDKSGLPSDRFSAERTGGSVSTLTIQRTQQEDSAVYLCASSGAGQDYDYGYTFGSGTRLTVV.